The 2 T cell receptor beta chains in this list originate from one sample, sequenced in a study of tumor-infiltrating lymphocytes in primary liver carcinoma. A constant-region primer primed TCR beta cDNA synthesis from 400 to 550 ng of total RNA. It was through three nested multiplex PCR rounds of slightly modified ARM-PCR that TCR beta libraries arose. With TRBV1-TRBV30 forward primers and a C-beta reverse primer, the first two PCR rounds were run for approximately 10 cycles each. TCRdb passed the multiplex PCR reads through MiXCR, listing each CDR3 protein once. The repertoire holds tens of thousands of distinct CDR3 sequences, approximately 62% seen once, with 26% in the top ten. From approximately 20-30 mg of unsorted bulk tissue, DNA and RNA were co-extracted together. The material sequenced was tumor-adjacent normal liver tissue. These receptors were collected from a man aged 40-55 years with primary liver carcinoma and hepatitis B virus infection.

This clonotype was counted between two and nine times. Sequence at one end of the junction differs from germline and may be a read error. The chain has TRBV4-3 and TRBJ2-1; D is unclear. The CDR3 is made up of 15 amino acids. Per the germline V gene, CDR1 is LGHNA and CDR2 is YSLEER. CDR3 coding DNA: TGTACCAGCAGCACAAGTCCCAACTCCTACAATGAGCAGTTCTTC. Its protein is CTSSTSPNSYNEQFF.

This clonotype was counted only a few times. A clone one base away is much larger, so this may be a read error. CDR3 nucleotides: TGTGCCAGCAGCTTGGTCGGGGTCGTTAGCGGGAGAATCGATGAGCAGTTCTTC. It specifies CASSLVGVVSGRIDEQFF. The chain is built from TRBV5-6 and TRBJ2-1; 9 bases map to TRBD2. Germline CDR1 SGHDT, CDR2 YYEEEE. The CDR3 extends over 18 amino acids. V shed 0 bases and J 8 bases; nucleotides not matched to a gene: 15.